This T cell receptor beta chain was captured by sequencing in a study of blood T cells in healthy people across ages. Trimming cost V 0 bases and J 2 bases, with 9 bases left between them. This CDR3 comprises 14 residues. Germline assignment: CDR1 DFQATT and CDR2 SNEGSKA (reference sequence). A remark on this clonotype: The antigen is undetermined.

The study isolated at least 6.5 million PBMCs from each sample. Total RNA was extracted at no less than 5 micrograms per sample. General study findings and limits: Estimates based on one million T cells were treated as lower bounds.

It was with a sample-barcoded 5' primer and a J-beta primer mix that a second PCR of roughly 6 to 11 cycles was run. Every sample gave at least 3 million paired-end reads containing CDR3. One entry per CDR3 protein, called by TCRdb with MiXCR from the 5' RACE reads. This table holds some 1.4 million distinct CDR3 sequences, around 42% found once. The source is a woman under 30 in good health. Sequencing was performed on blood. This rearrangement joins TRBV20-1 to TRBJ2-3, with D unresolved. This CDR3 is CSARDQVLTDTQYF. The CDR3 nucleotides are TGCAGTGCTAGAGATCAGGTGCTCACAGATACGCAGTATTTT.